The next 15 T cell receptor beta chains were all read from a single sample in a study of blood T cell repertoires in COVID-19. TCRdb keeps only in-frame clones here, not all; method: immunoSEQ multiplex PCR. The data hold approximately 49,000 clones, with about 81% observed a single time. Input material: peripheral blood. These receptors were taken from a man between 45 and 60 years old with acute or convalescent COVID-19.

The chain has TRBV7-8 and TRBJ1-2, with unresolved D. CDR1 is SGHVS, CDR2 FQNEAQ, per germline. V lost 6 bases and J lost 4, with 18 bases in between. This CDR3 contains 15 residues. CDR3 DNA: TGTGCCAGCAGTCCTAGCTCGGACGTCGGCTATGGCTACACCTTC. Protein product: CASSPSSDVGYGYTF.

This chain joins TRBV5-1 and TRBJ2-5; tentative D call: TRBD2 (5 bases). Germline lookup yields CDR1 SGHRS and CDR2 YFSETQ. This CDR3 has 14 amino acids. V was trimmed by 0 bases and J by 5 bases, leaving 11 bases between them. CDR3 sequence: CASSLASGLETQYF. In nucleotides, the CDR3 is TGCGCCAGCAGCTTGGCTTCGGGGTTGGAGACCCAGTACTTC.

As DNA, the CDR3 is TGTGCCAGCAGCTTGACCCCCCTAGCGAGCCGGGAGACCCAGTACTTC. Its protein is CASSLTPLASRETQYF. The chain carries TRBV7-9 and TRBJ2-5, with D possibly matching TRBD2 (6 bases). Trimming took off 3 bases at V and 5 bases at J, with 19 bases between the two ends. Germline CDR1 and CDR2: SEHNR and FQNEAQ (reference sequence). CDR3 length equals 16 residues. Supplemented by reference TRBV7-9 and TRBJ2-5, the full variable domain reads DTGVSQNPRHKITKRGQNVTFRCDPISEHNRLYWYRQTLGQGPEFLTYFQNEAQLEKSRLLSDRFSAERPKGSFSTLEIQRTEQGDSAMYLCASSLTPLASRETQYFGPGTRLLVL.

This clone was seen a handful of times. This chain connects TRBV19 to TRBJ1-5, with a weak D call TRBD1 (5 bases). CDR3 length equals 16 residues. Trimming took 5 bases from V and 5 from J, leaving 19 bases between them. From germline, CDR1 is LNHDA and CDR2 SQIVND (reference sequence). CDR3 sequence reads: CASSLPSGGEHQPQHF. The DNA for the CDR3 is TGTGCCAGTAGTCTCCCCTCGGGGGGGGAGCATCAGCCCCAGCATTTT. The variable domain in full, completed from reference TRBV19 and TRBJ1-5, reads DGGITQSPKYLFRKEGQNVTLSCEQNLNHDAMYWYRQDPGQGLRLIYYSQIVNDFQKGDIAEGYSVSREKKESFPLTVTSAQKNPTAFYLCASSLPSGGEHQPQHFGDGTRLSIL.

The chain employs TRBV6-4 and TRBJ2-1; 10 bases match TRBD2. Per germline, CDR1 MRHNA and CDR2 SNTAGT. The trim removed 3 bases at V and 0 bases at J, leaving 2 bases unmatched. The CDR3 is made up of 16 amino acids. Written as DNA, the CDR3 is TGTGCCAGCAGTGAAGAGCGGGGGGGCTCCTACAATGAGCAGTTCTTC. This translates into CASSEERGGSYNEQFF.

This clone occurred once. CDR3 loop: CASRDSEQFF. The CDR3 DNA is TGTGCCAGCAGGGACTCAGAGCAGTTCTTC. V usage is TRBV12-3 or TRBV12-4 and J usage is TRBJ2-1, with D possibly TRBD2 on 5 matching bases. The V and J ends lost 6 bases and 10 bases respectively, with 7 bases between them. The CDR3 length is 10 residues.

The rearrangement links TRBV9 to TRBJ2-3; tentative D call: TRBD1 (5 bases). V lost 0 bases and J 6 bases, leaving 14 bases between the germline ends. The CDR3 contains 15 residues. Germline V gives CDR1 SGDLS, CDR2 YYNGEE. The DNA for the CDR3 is TGTGCCAGCAGCGTAGGGGGCCTCTCGTCGGATACGCAGTATTTT. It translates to CASSVGGLSSDTQYF.

CDR3 in amino acids: CASSAPRGVTEAFF. CDR3 DNA: TGTGCCAGCAGCGCACCCAGGGGCGTCACTGAAGCTTTCTTT. The gene calls are TRBV6-4 and TRBJ1-1, with a possible D match to TRBD1 (6 bases). The CDR3 sequence is 14 residues long. V gave up 6 bases and J gave up 4 bases, with 15 bases separating them. Germline assignment: CDR1 MRHNA and CDR2 SNTAGT.

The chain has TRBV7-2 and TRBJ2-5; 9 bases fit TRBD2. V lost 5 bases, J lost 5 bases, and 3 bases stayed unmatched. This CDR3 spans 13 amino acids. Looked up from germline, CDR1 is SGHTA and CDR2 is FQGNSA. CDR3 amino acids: CASSLLAGETQYF. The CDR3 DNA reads TGTGCCAGCAGCCTTCTAGCGGGGGAGACCCAGTACTTC.

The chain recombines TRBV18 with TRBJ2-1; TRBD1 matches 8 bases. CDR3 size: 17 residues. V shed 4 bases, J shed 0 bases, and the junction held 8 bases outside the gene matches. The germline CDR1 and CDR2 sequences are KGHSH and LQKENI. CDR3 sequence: CASSLLGQGSSYNEQFF. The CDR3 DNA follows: TGTGCCAGCTCACTTCTAGGACAGGGTAGCTCCTACAATGAGCAGTTCTTC.

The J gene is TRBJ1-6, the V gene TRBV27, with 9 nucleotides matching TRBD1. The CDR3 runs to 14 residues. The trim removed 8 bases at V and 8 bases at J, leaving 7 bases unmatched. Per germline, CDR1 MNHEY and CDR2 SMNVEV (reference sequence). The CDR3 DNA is TGTGCCAGCCGATGGGACAGGGTGGATTCACCCCTCCACTTT. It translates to CASRWDRVDSPLHF.

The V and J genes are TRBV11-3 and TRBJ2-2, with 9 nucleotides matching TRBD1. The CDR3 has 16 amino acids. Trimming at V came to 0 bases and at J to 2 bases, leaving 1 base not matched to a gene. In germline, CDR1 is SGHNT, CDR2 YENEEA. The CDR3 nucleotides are TGTGCCAGCAGCTTAGAACAGGGGGCTAACACCGGGGAGCTGTTTTTT. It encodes CASSLEQGANTGELFF.

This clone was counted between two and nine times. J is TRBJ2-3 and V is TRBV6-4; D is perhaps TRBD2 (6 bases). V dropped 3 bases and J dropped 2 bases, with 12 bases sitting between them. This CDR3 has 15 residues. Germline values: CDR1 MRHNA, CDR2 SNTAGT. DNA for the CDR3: TGTGCCAGCAGTGAGGCCAGCGGGCACACAGATACGCAGTATTTT. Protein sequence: CASSEASGHTDTQYF.

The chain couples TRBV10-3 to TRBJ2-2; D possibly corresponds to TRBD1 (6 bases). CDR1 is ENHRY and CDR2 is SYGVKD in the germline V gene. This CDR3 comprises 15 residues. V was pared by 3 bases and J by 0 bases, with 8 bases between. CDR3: CAISDRTANTGELFF. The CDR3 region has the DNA TGTGCCATCAGTGATAGGACAGCGAACACCGGGGAGCTGTTTTTT.

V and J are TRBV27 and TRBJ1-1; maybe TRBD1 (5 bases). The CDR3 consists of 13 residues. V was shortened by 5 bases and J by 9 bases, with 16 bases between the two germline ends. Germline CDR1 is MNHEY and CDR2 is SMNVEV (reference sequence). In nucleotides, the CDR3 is TGTGCCAGCAGTACATCGACCGGGGGAAAAGCTTTCTTT. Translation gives CASSTSTGGKAFF.